This T cell receptor (beta chain) was observed in a study of beta chain features in type 1 diabetes. Worth noting for this clone: Its specificity is not known.

Findings and caveats of the study: For Type 1 diabetes patients, all four CD4+ subsets carried TCRB CDR3s that were moderately but significantly shorter.

Expressed TCRB transcripts got sequenced, as all isolated RNA was reverse transcribed. Profiling relied on immunoSEQ multiplex PCR, and the TCRdb table lists in-frame clones only, not all of them. The top ten clones hold about 0.02% of a sample with around 250,000 clones, around 13% of them seen once. CDR3 length: 12 residues. The germline V and J ends were trimmed by 4 bases and 5 bases, with 10 bases remaining between them. Looked up from germline, CDR1 is SQVTM and CDR2 is ANQGSEA. The sequencing sample was made of naive CD4+ T cells from blood. This sequence joins TRBV29-1 and TRBJ2-3; possibly TRBD1 for D (6 bases). This clonotype originated in a man between 25 and 39 years old with type 1 diabetes. CDR3 sequence reads: CSVAGAGDTQYF. For the CDR3, the DNA is TGCAGCGTTGCAGGGGCTGGAGATACGCAGTATTTT.